This entry lists 8 T cell receptor beta chains sequenced from one sample in a study of tissue T cells after allogeneic stem cell transplantation. Using immunoSEQ multiplex PCR, the repertoire was profiled, and TCRdb retains in-frame clones only, with some absent. The table lists under 4,000 clones, approximately 70% of them singletons. Sequenced material: tissue from the right colon, taken at autopsy. All receptors derive from a male donor aged 60 or older with lung cancer.

This clone was seen a few times. The V call is TRBV11-3, the J call TRBJ2-1; TRBD1 agrees at 8 bases. CDR3 size: 16 residues. The germline CDR1 and CDR2 sequences are SGHNT and YENEEA. The V gene end was trimmed by 3 bases and the J gene end by 0 bases; junction bases not matched to a gene: 4. CDR3 DNA sequence: TGTGCCAGCAGCTTGACAGGGGCCAGCTCCTACAATGAGCAGTTCTTC. It translates to CASSLTGASSYNEQFF.

V gene TRBV5-1 combines with J gene TRBJ2-7, with D tentatively TRBD2 (5 bases). The CDR3 runs 13 residues. V dropped 1 base and J dropped 2 bases, with 7 bases sitting between them. Germline lookup yields CDR1 SGHRS and CDR2 YFSETQ. CDR3 amino acids: CASSLSGTYEQYF. The CDR3 coding sequence is TGCGCCAGCAGCTTGAGCGGCACCTACGAGCAGTACTTC.

This chain connects TRBV18 to TRBJ2-7; D gene uncertain. The germline V and J ends were trimmed by 6 bases and 0 bases, with 6 bases remaining between them. The CDR3 has 12 residues. Germline assignment: CDR1 KGHSH and CDR2 LQKENI. CDR3 DNA: TGTGCCAGCTCCCCTAGCTCCTACGAGCAGTACTTC. Translating it yields CASSPSSYEQYF.

This chain uses TRBV5-1 with TRBJ1-4; D is possibly TRBD1 (5 bases). Trimming removed 4 bases at V and 10 bases at J, with 23 bases between. The CDR3 is 16 residues long. The germline V gene encodes CDR1 SGHRS and CDR2 YFSETQ. Written as DNA, the CDR3 is TGCGCCAGCAGCGCCCTAGGCGGGGCAGCGGATGGAAAACTGTTTTTT. Amino acids: CASSALGGAADGKLFF.

This clone was seen more than once but under ten times. The chain combines TRBV24-1 with TRBJ1-1; no definite D call. The CDR3 extends over 12 amino acids. Germline values: CDR1 KGHDR, CDR2 SFDVKD. V dropped 1 base and J dropped 3 bases, with 2 bases sitting between them. The chain's CDR3 is CATSDLDTEAFF. DNA for the CDR3: TGTGCCACCAGTGATTTAGACACTGAAGCTTTCTTT.

This clone has more than one count but fewer than ten. The chain carries TRBV9 and TRBJ2-2; no clear D gene. The ends were cut back, 4 bases at V and 6 bases at J, with 10 bases in the middle. Germline lookup yields CDR1 SGDLS and CDR2 YYNGEE. The CDR3 runs 13 residues. The CDR3 region is CASSPRVPGELFF. In nucleotides, the CDR3 is TGTGCCAGCAGCCCACGGGTACCCGGGGAGCTGTTTTTT.

V and J are TRBV29-1 and TRBJ2-5, with 8 bases identical to TRBD2. The germline CDR1 and CDR2 sequences are SQVTM and ANQGSEA. V gave up 5 bases and J gave up 6 bases; unmatched junction bases: 14. This CDR3 spans 15 amino acids. CDR3 coding DNA: TGCAGCGTTCCTTCAGGTGGTAGCGGGAAACAGACCCAGTACTTC. Protein sequence: CSVPSGGSGKQTQYF.

The chain uses TRBV6-5 and TRBJ1-2; D is unclear. Germline V lookup: CDR1 MNHEY, CDR2 SVGAGI. The ends were cut back, 9 bases at V and 7 bases at J, with 12 bases in the middle. CDR3 length: 11 amino acids. The CDR3 sequence is CASLAAAGYTF. Written as DNA, the CDR3 is TGTGCCAGTCTAGCAGCGGCTGGCTACACCTTC.